The source of this T cell receptor (beta chain) is a study of cytotoxic CD8 clonotypes in ibrutinib-treated CLL. Across the whole study: Response material was collected after a median approximately 12 months of treatment, range 6 to 36.

CDR3 length equals 16 residues. V was shortened by 0 bases and J by 4 bases, with 16 bases between the two germline ends. Germline CDR1 and CDR2: SGHDT and YYEEEE. This table comes from immunoSEQ multiplex PCR, and its TCRdb copy is limited to in-frame clones, with some not included. Altogether some 76,000 clones are present, roughly 80% being singletons, with the ten largest covering around 36%. In this sample, this clone turned up a few times. Material: PBMCs, obtained after 24 months of ibrutinib treatment. The sequence came from a human donor with chronic lymphocytic leukemia. The chain combines TRBV5-6 with TRBJ1-2; D ambiguous. CDR3 bases: TGTGCCAGCAGCTTGGGTTCCAGCCGTCGGGGCTATGGCTACACCTTC. Residues: CASSLGSSRRGYGYTF. The full variable domain, its missing parts supplied by reference TRBV5-6 and TRBJ1-2, is DAGVTQSPTHLIKTRGQQVTLRCSPKSGHDTVSWYQQALGQGPQFIFQYYEEEERQRGNFPDRFSGHQFPNYSSELNVNALLLGDSALYLCASSLGSSRRGYGYTFGSGTRLTVV.